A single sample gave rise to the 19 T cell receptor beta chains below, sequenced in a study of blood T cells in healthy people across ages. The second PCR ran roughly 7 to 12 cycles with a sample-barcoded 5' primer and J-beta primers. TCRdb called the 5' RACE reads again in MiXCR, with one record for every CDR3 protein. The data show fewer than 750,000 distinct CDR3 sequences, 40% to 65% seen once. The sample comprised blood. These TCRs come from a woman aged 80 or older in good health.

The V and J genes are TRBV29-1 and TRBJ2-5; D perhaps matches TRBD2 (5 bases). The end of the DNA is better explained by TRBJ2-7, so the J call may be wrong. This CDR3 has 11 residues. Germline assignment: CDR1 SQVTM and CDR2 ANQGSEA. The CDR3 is CSVVGGSEQYF. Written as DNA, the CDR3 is TGCAGCGTTGTAGGCGGGTCCGAGCAGTACTTC.

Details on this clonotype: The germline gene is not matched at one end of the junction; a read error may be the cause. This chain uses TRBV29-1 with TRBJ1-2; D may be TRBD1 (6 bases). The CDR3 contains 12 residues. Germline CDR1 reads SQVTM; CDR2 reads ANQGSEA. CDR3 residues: CGVDHRVYGYTF. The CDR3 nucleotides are TGCGGCGTTGACCACAGGGTTTATGGCTACACCTTC. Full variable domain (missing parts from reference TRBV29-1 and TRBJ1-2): SAVISQKPSRDICQRGTSLTIQCQVDSQVTMMFWYRQQPGQSLTLIATANQGSEATYESGFVIDKFPISRPNLTFSTLTVSNMSPEDSSIYLCGVDHRVYGYTFGSGTRLTVV.

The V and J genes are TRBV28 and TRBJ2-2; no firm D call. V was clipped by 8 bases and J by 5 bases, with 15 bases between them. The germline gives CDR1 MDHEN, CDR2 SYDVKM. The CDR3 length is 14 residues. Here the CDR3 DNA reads TGTGCCAGCGGTAGGGAAGATTATACCGGGGAGCTGTTTTTT. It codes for CASGREDYTGELFF. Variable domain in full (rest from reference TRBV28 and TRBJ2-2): DVKVTQSSRYLVKRTGEKVFLECVQDMDHENMFWYRQDPGLGLRLIYFSYDVKMKEKGDIPEGYSVSREKKERFSLILESASTNQTSMYLCASGREDYTGELFFGEGSRLTVL.

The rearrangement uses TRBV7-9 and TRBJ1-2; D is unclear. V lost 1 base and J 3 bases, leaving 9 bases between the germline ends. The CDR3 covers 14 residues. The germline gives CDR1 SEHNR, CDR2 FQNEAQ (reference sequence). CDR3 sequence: CASSLGGSDYGYTF. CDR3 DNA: TGTGCCAGCAGCTTAGGAGGATCCGACTATGGCTACACCTTC.

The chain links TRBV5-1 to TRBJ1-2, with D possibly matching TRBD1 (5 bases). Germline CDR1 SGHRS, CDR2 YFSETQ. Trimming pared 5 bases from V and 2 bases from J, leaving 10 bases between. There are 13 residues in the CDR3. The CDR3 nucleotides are TGCGCCAGCAGGGGGTACAGGAACTATGGCTACACCTTC. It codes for CASRGYRNYGYTF.

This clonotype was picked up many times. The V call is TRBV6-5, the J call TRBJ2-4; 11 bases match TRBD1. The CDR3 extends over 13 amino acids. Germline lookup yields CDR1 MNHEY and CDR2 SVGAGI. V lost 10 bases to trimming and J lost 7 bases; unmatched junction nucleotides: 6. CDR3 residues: CATGQGARNIQYF. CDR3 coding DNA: TGTGCCACCGGACAGGGGGCGAGGAACATTCAGTACTTC.

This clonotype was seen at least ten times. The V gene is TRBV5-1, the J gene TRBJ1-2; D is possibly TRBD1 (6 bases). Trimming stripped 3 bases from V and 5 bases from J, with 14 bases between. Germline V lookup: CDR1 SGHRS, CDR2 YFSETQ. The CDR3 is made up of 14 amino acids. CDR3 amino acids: CASSSTGGDYGYTF. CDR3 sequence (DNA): TGCGCCAGCAGCTCGACAGGAGGGGATTATGGCTACACCTTC.

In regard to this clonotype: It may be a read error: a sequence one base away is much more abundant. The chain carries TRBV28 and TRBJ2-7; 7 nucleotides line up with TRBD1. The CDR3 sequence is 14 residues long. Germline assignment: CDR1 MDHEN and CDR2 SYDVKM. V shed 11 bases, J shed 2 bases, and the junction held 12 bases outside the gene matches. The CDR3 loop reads CASDGAGGTYEQYF. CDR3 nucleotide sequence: TGTGCCTCCGACGGGGCAGGGGGAACCTACGAGCAGTACTTC. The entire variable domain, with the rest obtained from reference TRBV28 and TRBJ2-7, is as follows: DVKVTQSSRYLVKRTGEKVFLECVQDMDHENMFWYRQDPGLGLRLIYFSYDVKMKEKGDIPEGYSVSREKKERFSLILESASTNQTSMYLCASDGAGGTYEQYFGPGTRLTVT.

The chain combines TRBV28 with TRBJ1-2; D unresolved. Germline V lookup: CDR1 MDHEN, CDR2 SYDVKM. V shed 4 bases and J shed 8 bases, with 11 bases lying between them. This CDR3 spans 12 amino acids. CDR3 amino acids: CASSSLSRGYTF. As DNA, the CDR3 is TGTGCCAGCAGTTCCCTATCTCGGGGCTACACCTTC.

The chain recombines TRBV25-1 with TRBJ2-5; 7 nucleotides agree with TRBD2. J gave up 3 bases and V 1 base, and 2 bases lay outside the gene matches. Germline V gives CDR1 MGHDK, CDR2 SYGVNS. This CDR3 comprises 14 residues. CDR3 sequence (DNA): TGTGCCAGCAGTGAATGGCGGGAGAAAGAGACCCAGTACTTC. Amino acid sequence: CASSEWREKETQYF.

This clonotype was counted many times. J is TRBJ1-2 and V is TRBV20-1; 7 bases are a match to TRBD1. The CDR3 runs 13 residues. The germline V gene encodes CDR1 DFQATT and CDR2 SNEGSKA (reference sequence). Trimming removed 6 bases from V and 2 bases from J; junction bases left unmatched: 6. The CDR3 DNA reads TGCAGTGCCCGGGACAGACAAAACTATGGCTACACCTTC. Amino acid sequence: CSARDRQNYGYTF.

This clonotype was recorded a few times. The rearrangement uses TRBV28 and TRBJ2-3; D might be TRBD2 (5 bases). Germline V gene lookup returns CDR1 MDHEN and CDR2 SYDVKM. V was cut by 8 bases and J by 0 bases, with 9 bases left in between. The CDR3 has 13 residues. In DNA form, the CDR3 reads TGTGCCAGCGAGGGAGAGAGCACAGATACGCAGTATTTT. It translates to CASEGESTDTQYF.

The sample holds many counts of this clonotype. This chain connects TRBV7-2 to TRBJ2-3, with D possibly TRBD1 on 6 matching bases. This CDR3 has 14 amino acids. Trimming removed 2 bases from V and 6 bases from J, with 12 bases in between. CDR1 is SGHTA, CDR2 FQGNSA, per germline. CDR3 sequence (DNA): TGTGCCAGCAGCTTATTGTCAGGGGTTGATACGCAGTATTTT. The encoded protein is CASSLLSGVDTQYF.

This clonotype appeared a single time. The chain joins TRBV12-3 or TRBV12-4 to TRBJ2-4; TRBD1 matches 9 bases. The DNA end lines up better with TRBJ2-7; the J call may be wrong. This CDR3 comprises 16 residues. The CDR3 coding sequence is TGTGCCAGCAGTTCACTGCCGGGACAGGGCCCCTACGAGCAGTACTTC. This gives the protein CASSSLPGQGPYEQYF.

The CDR3 loop reads CASSLKGVGEQYF. The CDR3 bases are TGCGCCAGCAGCTTGAAGGGTGTGGGCGAGCAGTACTTC. The chain joins TRBV5-1 to TRBJ2-7; D is unclear. This CDR3 comprises 13 residues. V shed 1 base and J shed 6 bases, with 11 bases lying between them. Germline lookup yields CDR1 SGHRS and CDR2 YFSETQ.

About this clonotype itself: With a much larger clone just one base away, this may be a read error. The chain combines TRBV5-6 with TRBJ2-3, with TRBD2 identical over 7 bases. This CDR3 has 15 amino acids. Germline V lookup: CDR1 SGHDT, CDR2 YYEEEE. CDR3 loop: CAGSSISGGSAPQYF. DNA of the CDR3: TGTGCCGGCAGCTCCATTTCGGGGGGATCCGCACCGCAGTATTTT.

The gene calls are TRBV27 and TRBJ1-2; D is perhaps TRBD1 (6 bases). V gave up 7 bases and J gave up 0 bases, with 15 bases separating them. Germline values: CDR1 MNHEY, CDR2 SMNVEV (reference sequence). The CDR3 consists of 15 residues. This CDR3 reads CASIDTGRTNYGYTF. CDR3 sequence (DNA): TGTGCCAGCATCGATACAGGGCGAACTAACTATGGCTACACCTTC.

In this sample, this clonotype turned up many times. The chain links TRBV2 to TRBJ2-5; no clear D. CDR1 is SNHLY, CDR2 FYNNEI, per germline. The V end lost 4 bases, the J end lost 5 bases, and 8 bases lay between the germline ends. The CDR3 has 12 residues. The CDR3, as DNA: TGTGCCAGCAGTGGGGATTGGGAGACCCAGTACTTC. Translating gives CASSGDWETQYF.

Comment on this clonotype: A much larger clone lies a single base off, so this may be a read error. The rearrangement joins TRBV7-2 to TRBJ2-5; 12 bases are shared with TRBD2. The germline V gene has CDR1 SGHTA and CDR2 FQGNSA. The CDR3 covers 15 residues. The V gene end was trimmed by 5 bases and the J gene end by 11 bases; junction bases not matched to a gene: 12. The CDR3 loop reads CASSRRTSGVGEQYF. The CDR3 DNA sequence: TGTGCCAGCAGCCGTAGGACTAGCGGGGTTGGTGAGCAGTACTTC. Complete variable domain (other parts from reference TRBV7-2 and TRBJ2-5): GAGVSQSPSNKVTEKGKDVELRCDPISGHTALYWYRQSLGQGLEFLIYFQGNSAPDKSGLPSDRFSAERTGGSVSTLTIQRTQQEDSAVYLCASSRRTSGVGEQYFGPGTRLLVL.